This TCR beta chain emerged from a study of blood T cell repertoires in COVID-19. V dropped 7 bases and J dropped 2; count of bases not matched to a gene: 5. The CDR3 extends over 14 amino acids. Germline V gene lookup returns CDR1 SGHAT and CDR2 FQNNGV. Clones were sequenced by immunoSEQ multiplex PCR, and TCRdb holds only the in-frame ones, with some missing. The sample yields under 75,000 clones, around 93% seen once. The chain has TRBV11-2 and TRBJ1-3; TRBD1 agrees at 7 bases. Sequenced sample: peripheral blood. This clonotype was obtained from a man in his forties or fifties with active COVID-19. DNA for the CDR3: TGTGCCAGCAACCTAGGGACAGCTGGAAACACCATATATTTT. Amino acid sequence: CASNLGTAGNTIYF.